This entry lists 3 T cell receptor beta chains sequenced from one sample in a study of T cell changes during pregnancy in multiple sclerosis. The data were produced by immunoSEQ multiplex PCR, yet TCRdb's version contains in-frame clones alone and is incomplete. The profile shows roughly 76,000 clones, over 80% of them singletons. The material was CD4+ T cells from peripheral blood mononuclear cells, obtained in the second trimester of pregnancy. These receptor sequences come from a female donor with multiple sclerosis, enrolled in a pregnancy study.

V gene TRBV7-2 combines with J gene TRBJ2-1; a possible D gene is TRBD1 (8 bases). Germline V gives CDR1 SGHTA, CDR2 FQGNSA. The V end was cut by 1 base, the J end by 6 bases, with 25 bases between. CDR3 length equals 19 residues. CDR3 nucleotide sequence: TGTGCCAGCAGCTTAGGAAGAGGACAGGGACTACTGAACGTCAATGAGCAGTTCTTC. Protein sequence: CASSLGRGQGLLNVNEQFF.

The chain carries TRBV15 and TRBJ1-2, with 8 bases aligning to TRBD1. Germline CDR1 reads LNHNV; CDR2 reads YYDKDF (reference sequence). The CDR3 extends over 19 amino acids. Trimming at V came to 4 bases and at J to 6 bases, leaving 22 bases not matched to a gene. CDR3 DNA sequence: TGTGCCACCAGCAAAGGACAGGGTTTAGTTAGACTATTCCGAGATGGCTACACCTTC. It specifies CATSKGQGLVRLFRDGYTF.

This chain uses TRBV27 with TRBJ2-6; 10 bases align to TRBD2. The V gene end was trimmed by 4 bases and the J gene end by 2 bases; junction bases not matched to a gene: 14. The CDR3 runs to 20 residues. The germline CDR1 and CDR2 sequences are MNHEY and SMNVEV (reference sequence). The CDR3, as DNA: TGTGCCAGCAGTTCCCGATTGATAGCGGGAGGTTCGCCTGGGGCCAACGTCCTGACTTTC. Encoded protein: CASSSRLIAGGSPGANVLTF.